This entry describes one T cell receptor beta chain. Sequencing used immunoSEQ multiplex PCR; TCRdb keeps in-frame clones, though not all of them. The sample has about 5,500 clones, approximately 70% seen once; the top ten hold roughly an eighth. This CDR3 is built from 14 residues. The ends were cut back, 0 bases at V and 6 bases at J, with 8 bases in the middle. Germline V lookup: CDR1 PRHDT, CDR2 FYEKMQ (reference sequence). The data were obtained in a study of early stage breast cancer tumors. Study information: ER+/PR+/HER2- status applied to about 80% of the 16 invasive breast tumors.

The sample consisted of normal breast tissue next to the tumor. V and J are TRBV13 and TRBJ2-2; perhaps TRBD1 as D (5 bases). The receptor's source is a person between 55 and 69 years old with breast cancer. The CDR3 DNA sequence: TGTGCCAGCAGCTTAGGTCAGGGTCCCGGGGAGCTGTTTTTT. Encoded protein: CASSLGQGPGELFF.